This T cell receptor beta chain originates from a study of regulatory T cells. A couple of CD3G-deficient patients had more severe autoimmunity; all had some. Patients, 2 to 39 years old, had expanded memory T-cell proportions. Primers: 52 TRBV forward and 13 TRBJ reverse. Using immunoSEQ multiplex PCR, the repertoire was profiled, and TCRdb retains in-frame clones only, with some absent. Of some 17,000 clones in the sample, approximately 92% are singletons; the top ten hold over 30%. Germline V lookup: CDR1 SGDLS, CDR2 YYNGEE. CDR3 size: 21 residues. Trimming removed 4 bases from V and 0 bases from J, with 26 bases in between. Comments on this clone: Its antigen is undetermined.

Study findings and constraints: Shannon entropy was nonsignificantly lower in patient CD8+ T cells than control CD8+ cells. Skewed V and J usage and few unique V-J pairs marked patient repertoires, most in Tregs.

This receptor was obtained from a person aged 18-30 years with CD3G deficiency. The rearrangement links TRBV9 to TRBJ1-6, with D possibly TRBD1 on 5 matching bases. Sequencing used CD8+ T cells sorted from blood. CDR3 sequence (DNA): TGTGCCAGCAGCCCGATCAGTAGGCGACAGCGATCTTGCTCCTATAATTCACCCCTCCACTTT. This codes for CASSPISRRQRSCSYNSPLHF.